This T cell receptor (beta chain) is drawn from a study of neurological immune-mediated disorders. General study findings and limits: None of the CDR3 amino acid sequences found in expanded clones was shared across subjects. This suggests that the TCR-beta repertoires were private in all groups. TCR clonal expansion peaked in HTLV-1-associated myelopathy patients and was lowest in multiple sclerosis patients.

CDR3 length equals 13 residues. From germline, CDR1 is SQVTM and CDR2 ANQGSEA. The V end was cut by 2 bases, the J end by 3 bases, with 11 bases between. This clonotype was detected many times. Its specificity is not known. Time point in this sample: longitudinal time-point 2. From the 5' RACE reads, TCRdb called clonotypes with MiXCR, one entry per CDR3 protein. This table has about 90,000 distinct CDR3 sequences, less than 15% appearing once. The sequencing input was PBMCs. This sequence joins TRBV29-1 and TRBJ2-7, with D possibly being TRBD1 (6 bases). The TCR originated in a female donor with HTLV-1-associated myelopathy (HAM/TSP). The CDR3 coding sequence is TGCAGCGTTGAAACAGGGTGGGACTACGAGCAGTACTTC. Translating gives CSVETGWDYEQYF.